The entry below describes one T cell receptor (beta chain). Its antigen is currently unknown. Sequencing was performed with immunoSEQ multiplex PCR; in TCRdb, only in-frame clones are kept and a portion is missing. Altogether fewer than 100,000 clones are present, around 93% being singletons, with the ten largest covering 1.1% to 1.5%. Cells were CD45RO-negative CD62L-positive naive CD4 T cells sorted from PBMCs. CDR1 and CDR2 (germline): LNHDA, SQIVND (reference sequence). The CDR3 has 16 residues. V was clipped by 3 bases and J by 9 bases; unmatched bases: 7. The source of the sample is a study of human versus mouse CDR3 diversity and MHC coevolution. Study outcomes and limitations: Most of the three human donors had the lowest clonal inequality. By iCHAO1, human TCR beta clonotypes numbered about 1.6 million, the most.

What was sequenced was naive CD4+ T cells from blood. Subset given: CD45RO-negative CD62L-positive naive CD4 T cells. This receptor was identified in a person between 25 and 70 years old in good health. The J gene is TRBJ2-1, the V gene TRBV19; TRBD2 matches 14 bases. The CDR3 reads CASSIPGTSGRGEQFF. The CDR3 DNA reads as TGTGCCAGTAGTATCCCCGGGACTAGCGGGAGAGGTGAGCAGTTCTTC. The full variable domain, in which reference TRBV19 and TRBJ2-1 provide the parts outside the CDR3, is DGGITQSPKYLFRKEGQNVTLSCEQNLNHDAMYWYRQDPGQGLRLIYYSQIVNDFQKGDIAEGYSVSREKKESFPLTVTSAQKNPTAFYLCASSIPGTSGRGEQFFGPGTRLTVL.